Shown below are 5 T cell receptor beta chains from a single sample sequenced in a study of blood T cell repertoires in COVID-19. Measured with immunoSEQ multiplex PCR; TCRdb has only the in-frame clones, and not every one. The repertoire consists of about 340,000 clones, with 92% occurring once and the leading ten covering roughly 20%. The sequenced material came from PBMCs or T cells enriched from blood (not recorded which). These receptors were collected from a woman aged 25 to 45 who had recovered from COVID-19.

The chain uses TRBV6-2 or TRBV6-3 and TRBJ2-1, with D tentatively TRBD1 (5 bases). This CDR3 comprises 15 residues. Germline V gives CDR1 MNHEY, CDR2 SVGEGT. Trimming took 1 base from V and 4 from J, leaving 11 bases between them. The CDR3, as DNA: TGTGCCAGCAGTTACTACCTGGGGCGTTACAATGAGCAGTTCTTC. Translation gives CASSYYLGRYNEQFF.

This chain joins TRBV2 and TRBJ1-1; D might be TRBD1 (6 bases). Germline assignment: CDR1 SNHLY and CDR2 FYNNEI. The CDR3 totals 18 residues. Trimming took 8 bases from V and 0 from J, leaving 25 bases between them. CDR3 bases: TGTGCCAGCGCCTTGCTGGTCGGGGGGGCCAACATGAACACTGAAGCTTTCTTT. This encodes CASALLVGGANMNTEAFF.

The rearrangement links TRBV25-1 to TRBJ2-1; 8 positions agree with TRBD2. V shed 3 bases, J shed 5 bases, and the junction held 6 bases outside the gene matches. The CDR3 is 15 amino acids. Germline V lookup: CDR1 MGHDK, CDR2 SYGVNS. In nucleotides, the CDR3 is TGTGCCAGCAGTGAGTCCGGGAGGGCCCACAATGAGCAGTTCTTC. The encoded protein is CASSESGRAHNEQFF.

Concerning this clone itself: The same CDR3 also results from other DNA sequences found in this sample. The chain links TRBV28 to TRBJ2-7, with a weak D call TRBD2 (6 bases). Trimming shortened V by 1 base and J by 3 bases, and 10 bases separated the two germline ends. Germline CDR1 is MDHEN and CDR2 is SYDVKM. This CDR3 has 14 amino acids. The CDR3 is CASSLFGGSYEQYF. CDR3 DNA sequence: TGTGCCAGCAGTTTATTTGGAGGGAGCTACGAGCAGTACTTC.

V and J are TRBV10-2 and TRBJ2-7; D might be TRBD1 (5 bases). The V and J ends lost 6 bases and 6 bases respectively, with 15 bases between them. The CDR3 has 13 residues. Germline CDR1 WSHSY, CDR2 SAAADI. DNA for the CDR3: TGCGCCAGCAGAGGGGTCGGAACTGTCGAGCAGTACTTC. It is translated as CASRGVGTVEQYF.